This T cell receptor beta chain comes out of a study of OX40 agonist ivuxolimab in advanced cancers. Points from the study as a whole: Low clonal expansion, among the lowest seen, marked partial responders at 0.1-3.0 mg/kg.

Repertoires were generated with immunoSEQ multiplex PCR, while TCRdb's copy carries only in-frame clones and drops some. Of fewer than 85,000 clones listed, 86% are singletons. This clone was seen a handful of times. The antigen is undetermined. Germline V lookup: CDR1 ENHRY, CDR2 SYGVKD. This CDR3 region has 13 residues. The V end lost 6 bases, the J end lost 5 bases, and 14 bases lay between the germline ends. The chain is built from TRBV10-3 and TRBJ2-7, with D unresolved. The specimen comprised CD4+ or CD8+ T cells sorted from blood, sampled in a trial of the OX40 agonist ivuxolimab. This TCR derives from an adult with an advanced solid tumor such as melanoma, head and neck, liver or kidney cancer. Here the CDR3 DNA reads TGTGCCATCAGGCCAGACCCATCCGACGAGCAGTACTTC. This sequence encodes CAIRPDPSDEQYF.